Listed below are T cell receptor beta chains from one sample, sequenced in a study of read filtering for tumor transcriptome and immune sequencing. One entry per CDR3 protein results from TCRdb running MiXCR on the reads. The table includes 62,000 or so distinct CDR3 sequences, around 13% detected once. The sample taken for sequencing was a population of CD138-negative cells sorted from bone marrow. The receptor source for this set is a donor at least 40 years old with multiple myeloma. CDR3s include the opening cysteine and the closing phenylalanine or tryptophan. The D gene is left open where the match is weak. Some rows mark clone size as missing; the rest say once, few, many or name a class of expanded clone.

CASSSDRLNTEAFF	TGTGCCAGCAGCTCGGACAGATTGAACACTGAAGCTTTCTTT	.	TRBJ1-1	TRBV7-3	many
CASSEAKDTHTLYF	TGTGCCAGCAGTGAAGCAAAGGACACCCATACGCTGTATTTT	.	TRBJ2-3	TRBV2	.
CASTFVGTSGSADEQFF	TGTGCCAGCACCTTCGTAGGGACTAGCGGGAGTGCCGATGAGCAGTTCTTC	TRBD2	TRBJ2-1	TRBV12-3/TRBV12-4	.
CASSSGTQTNIQYF	TGCGCCAGCAGCTCCGGGACTCAAACGAACATTCAGTACTTC	.	TRBJ2-4	TRBV5-1	many
CASSPIVAGANEQFF	TGTGCCAGCAGCCCCATTGTAGCGGGAGCGAATGAGCAGTTCTTC	TRBD2	TRBJ2-1	TRBV6-2/TRBV6-3	many
CASSRAAGTGGNKQYF	TGTGCCAGCAGCAGGGCCGCCGGGACAGGGGGCAACAAGCAGTACTTC	TRBD1	TRBJ2-7	TRBV5-4	.
CASSRLAVGTDTQYF	TGTGCCAGCAGTCGACTAGCGGTGGGCACAGATACGCAGTATTTT	TRBD2	TRBJ2-3	TRBV7-9	many
CASRSLGGRNHEQYF	TGTGCCAGCCGTTCCCTGGGCGGGAGGAACCACGAGCAGTACTTC	TRBD2	TRBJ2-7	TRBV6-5	.
CASKGGRVENEQFF	TGTGCCAGCAAAGGGGGCAGAGTAGAGAATGAGCAGTTCTTC	TRBD1	TRBJ2-1	TRBV28	.
CASSLDAQGGGYTF	TGTGCCAGCAGCTTAGATGCACAGGGTGGTGGCTACACCTTC	.	TRBJ1-2	TRBV7-6	.
CASSQARSFEKLFF	TGCGCCAGCAGCCAGGCCCGCAGTTTTGAAAAACTGTTTTTT	.	TRBJ1-4	TRBV4-1	.
CASSQDRTGQYGYTF	TGCGCCAGCAGCCAAGACAGGACAGGGCAATATGGCTACACCTTC	TRBD1	TRBJ1-2	TRBV4-3	many
CSAKDRGGSYEQYF	TGCAGTGCTAAAGATCGCGGGGGATCCTACGAGCAGTACTTC	TRBD2	TRBJ2-7	TRBV20-1	.
CASSGGRNEQFF	TGTGCCAGCAGCGGAGGGCGTAATGAGCAGTTCTTC	.	TRBJ2-1	TRBV27	many
CASSLGSSREGYEQYF	TGTGCCAGCAGCTTAGGATCTTCTCGGGAGGGATACGAGCAGTACTTC	TRBD2	TRBJ2-7	TRBV7-2	many
CASSLTGYTGELFF	TGTGCCAGCAGCTTAACAGGATACACCGGGGAGCTGTTTTTT	.	TRBJ2-2	TRBV7-3	.
CASLGSSYNEQFF	TGTGCCAGTTTAGGCAGCTCCTACAATGAGCAGTTCTTC	.	TRBJ2-1	TRBV28	many
CASSLDLTGGYGYTF	TGTGCCAGCAGCTTAGATCTCACAGGGGGCTATGGCTACACCTTC	TRBD1	TRBJ1-2	TRBV11-2	few
CASRPQGPYNEQFF	TGTGCCAGCAGGCCCCAGGGTCCCTACAATGAGCAGTTCTTC	.	TRBJ2-1	TRBV12-3/TRBV12-4	.
CSVGQGGNQPQHF	TGCAGCGTGGGACAGGGCGGCAATCAGCCCCAGCATTTT	TRBD1	TRBJ1-5	TRBV29-1	few
CASSSQPSGQGQETQYF	TGCGCCAGCAGCTCCCAACCGTCCGGACAGGGGCAAGAGACCCAGTACTTC	TRBD1	TRBJ2-5	TRBV5-1	few
CASSLWEGYEQYF	TGTGCCAGCAGCCTATGGGAGGGTTACGAGCAGTACTTC	TRBD2	TRBJ2-7	TRBV14	.
CASSQDHAGNTEAFF	TGCGCCAGCAGCCAAGATCATGCGGGGAACACTGAAGCTTTCTTT	.	TRBJ1-1	TRBV4-3	many
CASSLELTNNEQFF	TGTGCCAGCAGCTTAGAACTAACGAACAATGAGCAGTTCTTC	.	TRBJ2-1	TRBV5-6	many
CSVYQGAFF	TGCAGCGTCTACCAGGGAGCTTTCTTT	.	TRBJ1-1	TRBV29-1	many
CASSLGGGEGANVLTF	TGCGCCAGCAGCTTGGGTGGGGGAGAAGGGGCCAACGTCCTGACTTTC	.	TRBJ2-6	TRBV5-1	.
CASSIGFISYNEQFF	TGTGCCAGTAGTATAGGCTTTATCTCCTACAATGAGCAGTTCTTC	.	TRBJ2-1	TRBV19	many
CASSLVMGANYGYAF	TGTGCCAGCAGCTTAGTAATGGGGGCGAACTATGGCTACGCCTTC	.	TRBJ1-2	TRBV7-9	few
CASSFREGGNQPQHF	TGTGCCAGCAGCTTCCGAGAAGGGGGCAATCAGCCCCAGCATTTT	.	TRBJ1-5	TRBV7-2	many
CASSLATLGTEAFF	TGCGCCAGCAGCCTAGCAACCTTAGGCACTGAAGCTTTCTTT	.	TRBJ1-1	TRBV4-1	.
CASLRTATNEKLFF	TGTGCCAGCCTAAGGACAGCAACTAATGAAAAACTGTTTTTT	.	TRBJ1-4	TRBV2	many